The 15 T cell receptor beta chains given below trace back to one sample, sequenced in a study of blood T cell repertoires in COVID-19. Assay: immunoSEQ multiplex PCR; the TCRdb copy retains only in-frame clones and omits some. The table lists over 70,000 clones, 80% to 90% of them singletons. The source material was peripheral blood. The origin of the receptors is a man aged 60-69 years with COVID-19, enrolled during active disease.

V is TRBV7-2 and J is TRBJ2-1; D uncertain. V gave up 5 bases and J gave up 5 bases, with 7 bases separating them. The CDR3 consists of 12 residues. From germline, CDR1 is SGHTA and CDR2 FQGNSA. The CDR3 nucleotides are TGTGCCAGCAGCCAAGCCCACAATGAGCAGTTCTTC. Translated: CASSQAHNEQFF.

J is TRBJ1-5 and V is TRBV29-1, with no clear D. The CDR3 runs 13 residues. Germline assignment: CDR1 SQVTM and CDR2 ANQGSEA. V shed 4 bases and J shed 3 bases, with 10 bases lying between them. The CDR3 DNA is TGCAGCGTTGTAGAGGCAATCAATCAGCCCCAGCATTTT. As protein: CSVVEAINQPQHF.

The chain carries TRBV6-5 and TRBJ1-1; 7 bases are shared with TRBD1. V lost 7 bases to trimming and J lost 9 bases; unmatched junction nucleotides: 8. Germline-derived CDR1 and CDR2 are MNHEY and SVGAGI. The CDR3 is 12 amino acids. The CDR3 DNA follows: TGTGCCAGCACCCGGGACAGCTTGAAAGCTTTCTTT. Translation: CASTRDSLKAFF.

This clone occurred once. The chain recombines TRBV6-5 with TRBJ1-2, with 12 positions matching TRBD1. CDR3 length: 15 amino acids. Trimming cost V 6 bases and J 3 bases; bases outside gene matches: 5. Germline lookup yields CDR1 MNHEY and CDR2 SVGAGI. CDR3 nucleotides: TGTGCCAGCAGCTCCGGGACAGGGGGCGACTATGGCTACACCTTC. Encoded protein: CASSSGTGGDYGYTF.

This clone came up once. The chain employs TRBV24-1 and TRBJ2-1, with D possibly TRBD2 on 7 matching bases. The CDR3 runs to 16 residues. Germline V gene sequence: CDR1 KGHDR, CDR2 SFDVKD. Trimming cost V 2 bases and J 6 bases, with 16 bases left between them. DNA of the CDR3: TGTGCCACCAGTGATTGGGGGAGGGGGGACCTCAATGAGCAGTTCTTC. It yields the protein CATSDWGRGDLNEQFF.

The chain recombines TRBV9 with TRBJ1-3; no clear D. The V gene's germline CDR1 is SGDLS and CDR2 YYNGEE. Trimming stripped 0 bases from V and 0 bases from J, with 13 bases between. CDR3 length: 17 amino acids. The CDR3 DNA follows: TGTGCCAGCAGCGTAGGGGCGGGTACTATCTCTGGAAACACCATATATTTT. This gives the protein CASSVGAGTISGNTIYF.

This rearrangement joins TRBV7-9 to TRBJ2-2; 8 nucleotides agree with TRBD2. J was trimmed by 14 bases and V by 4 bases; bases with no gene match: 6. Germline lookup yields CDR1 SEHNR and CDR2 FQNEAQ (reference sequence). CDR3 size: 12 residues. The CDR3 sequence: CASSSLGRVLFF. CDR3 nucleotides: TGTGCCAGCAGCTCACTCGGGAGGGTTCTGTTTTTT.

The rearrangement uses TRBV7-2 and TRBJ1-5; D is unresolved. Germline values: CDR1 SGHTA, CDR2 FQGNSA. The CDR3 sequence is 14 residues long. Trimming shortened V by 0 bases and J by 5 bases, and 8 bases separated the two germline ends. This CDR3 reads CASSLALTDQPQHF. The CDR3 DNA reads as TGTGCCAGCAGCTTAGCGCTCACAGATCAGCCCCAGCATTTT.

A few counts support this clone. The J gene is TRBJ1-3, the V gene TRBV30; the D gene is possibly TRBD1 (6 bases). Trimming shortened V by 8 bases and J by 1 base, and 15 bases separated the two germline ends. The CDR3 contains 14 residues. Germline V gives CDR1 GTSNPN, CDR2 SVGIG (reference sequence). CDR3 residues: CAARGGGSGNTIYF. CDR3 coding DNA: TGTGCCGCCCGGGGGGGCGGTTCTGGAAACACCATATATTTT.

The rearrangement uses TRBV29-1 and TRBJ2-1; D gene ambiguous. Germline V gene sequence: CDR1 SQVTM, CDR2 ANQGSEA. This CDR3 spans 12 amino acids. V was cut by 4 bases and J by 8 bases, with 12 bases left in between. CDR3 sequence (DNA): TGCAGCGTTGCGCGTCCTAGAGATGAGCAGTTCTTC. This translates into CSVARPRDEQFF.

The chain combines TRBV11-1 with TRBJ2-2; 13 bases line up with TRBD2. J was trimmed by 5 bases and V by 9 bases; bases with no gene match: 6. Germline CDR1 SGHAT, CDR2 FQDESV (reference sequence). This CDR3 comprises 15 residues. The CDR3 loop is CASEGTSGTTGELFF. The CDR3 DNA reads as TGTGCCAGTGAGGGGACTAGCGGGACGACCGGGGAGCTGTTTTTT.

The chain couples TRBV24-1 to TRBJ1-4; 9 bases map to TRBD1. CDR1 KGHDR and CDR2 SFDVKD come from the germline V gene. V was clipped by 4 bases and J by 0 bases; unmatched bases: 5. The CDR3 length is 17 residues. The CDR3 nucleotides are TGTGCCACCAGTGACGGACAGGGGCCAACAACTAATGAAAAACTGTTTTTT. Its protein product is CATSDGQGPTTNEKLFF.

This clone has only one observation. The chain is built from TRBV15 and TRBJ2-1; D is unclear. The CDR3 length is 15 residues. V lost 0 bases and J lost 3, with 9 bases in between. Germline values: CDR1 LNHNV, CDR2 YYDKDF (reference sequence). As DNA, the CDR3 is TGTGCCACCAGCAGAGATGGCGGAATCTACAATGAGCAGTTCTTC. Protein: CATSRDGGIYNEQFF.

The rearrangement links TRBV5-4 to TRBJ1-2; 7 nucleotides align to TRBD1. J was trimmed by 5 bases and V by 4 bases; bases with no gene match: 8. Germline V lookup: CDR1 SGHNT, CDR2 YYREEE (reference sequence). CDR3 size: 14 residues. The chain's CDR3 is CASSGLTGAYGYTF. CDR3 DNA sequence: TGTGCCAGCAGCGGGTTAACAGGGGCATATGGCTACACCTTC.

The gene calls are TRBV2 and TRBJ1-1; D remains ambiguous. V lost 4 bases and J lost 4, with 19 bases in between. Germline values: CDR1 SNHLY, CDR2 FYNNEI. The CDR3 loop spans 16 amino acids. CDR3 in DNA: TGTGCCAGCAGTGTATGGGAGTGGGGAGCGGGCACTGAAGCTTTCTTT. It is translated as CASSVWEWGAGTEAFF.